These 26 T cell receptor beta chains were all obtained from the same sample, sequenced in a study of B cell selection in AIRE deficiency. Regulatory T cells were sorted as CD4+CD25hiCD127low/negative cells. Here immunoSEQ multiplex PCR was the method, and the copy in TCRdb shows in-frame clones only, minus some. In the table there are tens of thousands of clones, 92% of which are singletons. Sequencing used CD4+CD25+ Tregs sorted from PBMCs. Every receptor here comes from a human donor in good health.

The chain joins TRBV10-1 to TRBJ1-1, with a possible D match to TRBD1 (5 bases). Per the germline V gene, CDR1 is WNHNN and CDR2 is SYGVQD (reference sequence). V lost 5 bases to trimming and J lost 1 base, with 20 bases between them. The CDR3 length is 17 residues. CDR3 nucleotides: TGCGCCAGCAGTCCAGGGATCTCTCATGCGGGGAACACTGAAGCTTTCTTT. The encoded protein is CASSPGISHAGNTEAFF.

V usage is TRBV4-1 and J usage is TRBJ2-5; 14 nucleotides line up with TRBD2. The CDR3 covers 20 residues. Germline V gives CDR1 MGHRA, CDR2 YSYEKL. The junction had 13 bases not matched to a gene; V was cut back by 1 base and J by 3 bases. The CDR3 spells CASSQGVGLAGGQLKETQYF. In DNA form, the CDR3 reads TGCGCCAGCAGCCAAGGGGTTGGACTAGCGGGGGGCCAACTCAAAGAGACCCAGTACTTC.

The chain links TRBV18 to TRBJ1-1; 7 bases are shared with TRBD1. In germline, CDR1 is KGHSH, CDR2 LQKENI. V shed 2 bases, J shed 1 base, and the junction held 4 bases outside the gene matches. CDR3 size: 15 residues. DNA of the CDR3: TGTGCCAGCTCACCAGTCTCAGGGGGGAACACTGAAGCTTTCTTT. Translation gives CASSPVSGGNTEAFF. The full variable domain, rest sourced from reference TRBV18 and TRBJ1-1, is NAGVMQNPRHLVRRRGQEARLRCSPMKGHSHVYWYRQLPEEGLKFMVYLQKENIIDESGMPKERFSAEFPKEGPSILRIQQVVRGDSAAYFCASSPVSGGNTEAFFGQGTRLTVV.

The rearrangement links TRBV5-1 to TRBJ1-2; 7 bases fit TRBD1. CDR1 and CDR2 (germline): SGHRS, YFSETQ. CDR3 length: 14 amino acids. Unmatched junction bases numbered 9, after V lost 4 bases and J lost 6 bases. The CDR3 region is CASSPGGGDDGYTF. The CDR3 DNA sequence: TGCGCCAGCAGCCCAGGAGGGGGCGATGATGGCTACACCTTC.

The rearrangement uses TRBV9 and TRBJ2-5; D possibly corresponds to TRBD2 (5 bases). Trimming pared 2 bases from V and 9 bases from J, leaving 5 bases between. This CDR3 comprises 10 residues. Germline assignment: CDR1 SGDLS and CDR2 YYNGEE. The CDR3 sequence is CASSVEAQYF. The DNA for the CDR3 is TGTGCCAGCAGCGTGGAGGCCCAGTACTTC.

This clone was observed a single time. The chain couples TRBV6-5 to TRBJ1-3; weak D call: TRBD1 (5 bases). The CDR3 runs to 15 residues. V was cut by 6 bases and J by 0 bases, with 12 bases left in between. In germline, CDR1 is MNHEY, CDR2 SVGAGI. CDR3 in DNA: TGTGCCAGCAGGCGGACACGAAGCTCTGGAAACACCATATATTTT. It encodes CASRRTRSSGNTIYF.

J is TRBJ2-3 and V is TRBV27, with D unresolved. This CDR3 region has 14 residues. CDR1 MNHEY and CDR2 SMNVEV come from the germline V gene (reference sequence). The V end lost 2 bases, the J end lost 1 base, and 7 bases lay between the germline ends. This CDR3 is CASSLRVGTDTQYF. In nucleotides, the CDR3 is TGTGCCAGCAGTTTACGGGTCGGCACAGATACGCAGTATTTT.

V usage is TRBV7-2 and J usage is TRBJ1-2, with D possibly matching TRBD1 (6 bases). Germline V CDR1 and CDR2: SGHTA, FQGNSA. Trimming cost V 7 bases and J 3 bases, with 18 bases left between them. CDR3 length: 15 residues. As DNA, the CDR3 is TGTGCCAGCATCCCCAATCGGGGGGGCTACTATGGCTACACCTTC. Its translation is CASIPNRGGYYGYTF. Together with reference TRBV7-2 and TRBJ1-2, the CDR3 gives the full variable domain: GAGVSQSPSNKVTEKGKDVELRCDPISGHTALYWYRQSLGQGLEFLIYFQGNSAPDKSGLPSDRFSAERTGGSVSTLTIQRTQQEDSAVYLCASIPNRGGYYGYTFGSGTRLTVV.

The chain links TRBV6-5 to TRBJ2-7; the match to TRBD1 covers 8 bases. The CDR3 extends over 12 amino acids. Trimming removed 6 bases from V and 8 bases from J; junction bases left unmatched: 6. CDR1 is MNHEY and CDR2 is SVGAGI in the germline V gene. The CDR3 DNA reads TGTGCCAGCAGCCTAGACAGGGGCCAGCAGTACTTC. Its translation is CASSLDRGQQYF.

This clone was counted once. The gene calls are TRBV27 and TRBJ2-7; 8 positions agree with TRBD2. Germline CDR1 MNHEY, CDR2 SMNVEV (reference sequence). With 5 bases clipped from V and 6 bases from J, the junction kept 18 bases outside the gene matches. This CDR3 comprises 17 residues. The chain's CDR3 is CASSKKLAGDLLREQYF. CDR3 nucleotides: TGTGCCAGCAGTAAGAAGCTAGCGGGCGATCTACTACGCGAGCAGTACTTC.

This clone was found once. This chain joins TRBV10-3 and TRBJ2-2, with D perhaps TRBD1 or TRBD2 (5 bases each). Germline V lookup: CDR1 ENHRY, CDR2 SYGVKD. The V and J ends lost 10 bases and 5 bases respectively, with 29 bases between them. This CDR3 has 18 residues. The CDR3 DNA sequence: TGTGCCACCCGATCCATTGGTGTTCCGGGGCCAAAAACCGGGGAGCTGTTTTTT. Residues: CATRSIGVPGPKTGELFF.

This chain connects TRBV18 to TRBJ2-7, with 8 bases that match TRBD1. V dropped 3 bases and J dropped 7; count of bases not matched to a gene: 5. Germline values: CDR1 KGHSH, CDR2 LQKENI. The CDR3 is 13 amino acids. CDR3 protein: CASSPDRAREQYF. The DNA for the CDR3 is TGTGCCAGCTCACCGGACAGGGCGAGGGAGCAGTACTTC.

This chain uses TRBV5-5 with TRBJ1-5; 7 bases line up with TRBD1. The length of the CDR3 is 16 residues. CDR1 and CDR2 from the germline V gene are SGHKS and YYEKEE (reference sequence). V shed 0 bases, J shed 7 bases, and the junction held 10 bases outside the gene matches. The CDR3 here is CASSLGRGGTGQPQHF. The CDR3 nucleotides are TGTGCCAGCAGCTTGGGCAGGGGGGGTACGGGACAGCCCCAGCATTTT.

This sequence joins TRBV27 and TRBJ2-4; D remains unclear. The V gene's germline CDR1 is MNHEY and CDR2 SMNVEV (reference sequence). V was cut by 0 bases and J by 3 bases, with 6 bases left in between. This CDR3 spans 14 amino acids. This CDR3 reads CASSLSGGKNIQYF. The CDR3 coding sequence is TGTGCCAGCAGTTTATCTGGCGGCAAAAACATTCAGTACTTC.

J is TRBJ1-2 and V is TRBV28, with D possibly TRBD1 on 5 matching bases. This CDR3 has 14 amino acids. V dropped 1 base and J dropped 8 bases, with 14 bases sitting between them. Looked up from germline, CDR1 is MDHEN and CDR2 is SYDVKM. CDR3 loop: CASSLSPSWGGYTF. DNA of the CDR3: TGTGCCAGCAGTTTATCGCCAAGCTGGGGGGGCTACACCTTC.

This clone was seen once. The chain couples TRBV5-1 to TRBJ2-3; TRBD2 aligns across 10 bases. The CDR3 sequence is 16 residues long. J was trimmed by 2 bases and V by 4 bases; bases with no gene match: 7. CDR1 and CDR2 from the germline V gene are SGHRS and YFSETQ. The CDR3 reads CASSATAGGITDTQYF. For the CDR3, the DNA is TGCGCCAGCAGCGCGACAGCGGGAGGGATCACAGATACGCAGTATTTT.

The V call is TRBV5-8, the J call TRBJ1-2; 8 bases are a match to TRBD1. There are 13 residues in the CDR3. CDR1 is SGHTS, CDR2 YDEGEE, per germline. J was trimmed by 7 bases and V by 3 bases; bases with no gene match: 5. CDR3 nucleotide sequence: TGTGCCAGCAGCTGGCAGGGGGCGGGTGGCTACACCTTC. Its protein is CASSWQGAGGYTF.

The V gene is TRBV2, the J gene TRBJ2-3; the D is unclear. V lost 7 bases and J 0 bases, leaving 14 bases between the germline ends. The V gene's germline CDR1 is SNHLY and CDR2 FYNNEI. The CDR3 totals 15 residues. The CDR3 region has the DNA TGTGCCAGCAAAGCCTCACTGCCAAGCACAGATACGCAGTATTTT. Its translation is CASKASLPSTDTQYF.

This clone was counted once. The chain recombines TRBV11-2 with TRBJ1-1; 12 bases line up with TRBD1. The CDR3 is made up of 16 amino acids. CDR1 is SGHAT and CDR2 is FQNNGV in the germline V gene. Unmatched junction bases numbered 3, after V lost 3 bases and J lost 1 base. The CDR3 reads CASSFLGQGANTEAFF. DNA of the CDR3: TGTGCCAGCAGCTTTTTGGGACAGGGGGCGAACACTGAAGCTTTCTTT.

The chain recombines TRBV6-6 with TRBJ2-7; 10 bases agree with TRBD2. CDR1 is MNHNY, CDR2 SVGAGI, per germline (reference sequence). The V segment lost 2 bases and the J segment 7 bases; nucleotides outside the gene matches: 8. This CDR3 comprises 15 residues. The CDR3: CASSYALAGELEQYF. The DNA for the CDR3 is TGTGCCAGCAGTTACGCCCTAGCGGGAGAATTAGAGCAGTACTTC.

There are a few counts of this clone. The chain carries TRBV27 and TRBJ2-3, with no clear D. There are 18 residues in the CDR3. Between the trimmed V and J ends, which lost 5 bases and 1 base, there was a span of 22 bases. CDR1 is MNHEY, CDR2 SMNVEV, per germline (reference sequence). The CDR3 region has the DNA TGTGCCAGCAGTCCCTCCGTTGGCCCGACCCTCGGCACAGATACGCAGTATTTT. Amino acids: CASSPSVGPTLGTDTQYF.

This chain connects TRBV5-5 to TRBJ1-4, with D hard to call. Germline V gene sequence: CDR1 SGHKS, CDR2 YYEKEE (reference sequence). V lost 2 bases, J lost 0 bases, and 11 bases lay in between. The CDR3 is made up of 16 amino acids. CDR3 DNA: TGTGCCAGCAGCTTTTGGAAGGGAACAACTAATGAAAAACTGTTTTTT. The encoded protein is CASSFWKGTTNEKLFF.

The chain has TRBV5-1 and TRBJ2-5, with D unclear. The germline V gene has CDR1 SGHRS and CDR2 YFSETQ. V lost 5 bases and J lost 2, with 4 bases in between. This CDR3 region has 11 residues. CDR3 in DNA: TGCGCCAGCAGGCAGCAAGAGACCCAGTACTTC. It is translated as CASRQQETQYF.

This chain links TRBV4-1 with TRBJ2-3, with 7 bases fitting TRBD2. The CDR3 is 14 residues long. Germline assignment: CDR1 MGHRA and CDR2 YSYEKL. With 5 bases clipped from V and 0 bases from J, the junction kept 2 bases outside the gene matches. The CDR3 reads CASSLAGSTDTQYF. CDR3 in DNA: TGCGCCAGCAGCTTAGCGGGCAGCACAGATACGCAGTATTTT.

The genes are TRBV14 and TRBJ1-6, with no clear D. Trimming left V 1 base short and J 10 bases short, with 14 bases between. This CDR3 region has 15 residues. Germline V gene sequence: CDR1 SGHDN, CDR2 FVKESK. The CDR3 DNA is TGTGCCAGCAGCCAAGTCGGTGCAGGTTCCTCACCCCTCCACTTT. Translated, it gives CASSQVGAGSSPLHF. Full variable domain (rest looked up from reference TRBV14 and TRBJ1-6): EAGVTQFPSHSVIEKGQTVTLRCDPISGHDNLYWYRRVMGKEIKFLLHFVKESKQDESGMPNNRFLAERTGGTYSTLKVQPAELEDSGVYFCASSQVGAGSSPLHFGNGTRLTVT.

Here the CDR3 DNA reads TGTGCCAGCAGACCCTGGGGGGTTGAGTTTGTAGCTTTCTTT. This sequence encodes CASRPWGVEFVAFF. V and J are TRBV6-6 and TRBJ1-1; D perhaps matches TRBD1 (5 bases). This CDR3 contains 14 residues. V lost 6 bases, J lost 10 bases, and 21 bases lay in between. The V gene's germline CDR1 is MNHNY and CDR2 SVGAGI (reference sequence).